Each of the 18 T cell receptor beta chains below was sequenced from the same sample in a study of CD8+CD57+ T cells in acquired aplastic anemia. It was genomic DNA that served as the template for profiling TCR beta VDJ and CDR3. A single record per CDR3 protein comes from TCRdb applying MiXCR to the reads. The profile shows 260,000 or so distinct CDR3 sequences, approximately 45% of them singletons. In patients chosen for sequencing, flow cytometry had shown CD8+CD57+ cell expansion. Sequencing was carried out using sorted CD4+, CD8+, or CD8+CD57+ T cells (not recorded which) from PBMCs. The receptor source for this set is a human donor with aplastic anemia.

The V call is TRBV20-1, the J call TRBJ2-5; D assignment may be TRBD1 or TRBD2 (5 bases each). Germline loops: CDR1 DFQATT, CDR2 SNEGSKA (reference sequence). V was trimmed by 1 base and J by 4 bases, leaving 7 bases between them. The CDR3 runs 12 residues. The CDR3 sequence: CSARVGGETQYF. The CDR3 nucleotides are TGCAGTGCTAGAGTTGGGGGAGAGACCCAGTACTTC.

The chain couples TRBV10-2 to TRBJ1-5; no firm D call. Germline V gives CDR1 WSHSY, CDR2 SAAADI. Trimming stripped 0 bases from V and 4 bases from J, with 4 bases between. The CDR3 totals 13 residues. The CDR3 reads CASSESGNQPQHF. CDR3 DNA: TGCGCCAGCAGTGAGTCGGGGAATCAGCCCCAGCATTTT.

The genes are TRBV20-1 and TRBJ1-1; no definite D call. Germline V gene data show CDR1 as DFQATT and CDR2 as SNEGSKA (reference sequence). Trimming pared 3 bases from V and 0 bases from J, leaving 5 bases between. There are 12 residues in the CDR3. CDR3 protein: CSARVMNTEAFF. The CDR3 region has the DNA TGCAGTGCTAGGGTTATGAACACTGAAGCTTTCTTT.

This clonotype was seen a handful of times. The chain is built from TRBV9 and TRBJ2-7, with 11 bases fitting TRBD2. The CDR3 contains 14 residues. The V and J ends lost 5 bases and 7 bases, in that order; junction bases with no gene match: 8. CDR1 is SGDLS and CDR2 is YYNGEE in the germline V gene. In DNA, the CDR3 is TGTGCCAGCAGTGAAGCTAGCGGGGGGCAAGAGCAGTACTTC. Residues: CASSEASGGQEQYF.

This clonotype was seen repeatedly, ten times or more. This chain links TRBV5-8 with TRBJ1-1; 8 bases fit TRBD1. The V and J ends lost 4 bases and 7 bases, in that order; junction bases with no gene match: 9. This CDR3 has 14 amino acids. Germline V CDR1 and CDR2: SGHTS, YDEGEE. The CDR3 coding sequence is TGTGCCAGCAGCCCAGACAGGGGACCAGTTGAAGCTTTCTTT. It encodes CASSPDRGPVEAFF.

The rearrangement joins TRBV5-6 to TRBJ1-5; 7 nucleotides align to TRBD1. The CDR3 runs 20 residues. CDR1 and CDR2 (germline): SGHDT, YYEEEE. The trim removed 3 bases at V and 0 bases at J, leaving 18 bases unmatched. The CDR3 sequence is CASSCTRQGWDRSSNQPQHF. The CDR3, as DNA: TGTGCCAGCAGCTGCACCCGACAGGGATGGGATCGTTCTAGCAATCAGCCCCAGCATTTT.

Comment on this clonotype: An end of the junction differs from the germline gene, which may be a read error. The chain carries TRBV29-1 and TRBJ2-1; 11 nucleotides line up with TRBD2. Per the germline V gene, CDR1 is SQVTM and CDR2 is ANQGSEA. CDR3 length: 14 amino acids. The CDR3 is CSQTSGGSYNGQFF. In DNA form, the CDR3 reads TGCAGCCAAACTAGCGGGGGCTCCTACAATGGGCAGTTCTTC.

There are many counts of this clonotype. The chain recombines TRBV20-1 with TRBJ1-2; a weak D match, TRBD1 (5 bases). CDR3 size: 13 residues. Trimming stripped 0 bases from V and 8 bases from J, with 13 bases between. Germline V gives CDR1 DFQATT, CDR2 SNEGSKA (reference sequence). CDR3 residues: CSARDVAGVGYTF. For the CDR3, the DNA is TGCAGTGCTAGAGATGTTGCGGGGGTGGGCTACACCTTC.

This chain connects TRBV19 to TRBJ2-1; a weak D match, TRBD2 (6 bases). The V end was cut by 5 bases, the J end by 0 bases, with 14 bases between. The germline gives CDR1 LNHDA, CDR2 SQIVND (reference sequence). The CDR3 has 16 residues. Written as DNA, the CDR3 is TGTGCCAGTAGTCCGGGGGAGACGGCCTCCTACAATGAGCAGTTCTTC. This translates into CASSPGETASYNEQFF. Based on the CDR3 plus reference TRBV19 and TRBJ2-1, the full variable domain is DGGITQSPKYLFRKEGQNVTLSCEQNLNHDAMYWYRQDPGQGLRLIYYSQIVNDFQKGDIAEGYSVSREKKESFPLTVTSAQKNPTAFYLCASSPGETASYNEQFFGPGTRLTVL.

On this clonotype: The junction departs from the called germline gene at one end, perhaps through a read error. V usage is TRBV30 and J usage is TRBJ2-2, with D tentatively TRBD1 (6 bases). The length of the CDR3 is 14 residues. Germline V lookup: CDR1 GTSNPN, CDR2 SVGIG (reference sequence). CDR3 region: CAWSPGQLTGELFF. The CDR3 DNA sequence: TGTGCCTGGAGTCCCGGACAGTTAACCGGGGAGTTGTTTTTT. Supplemented by reference TRBV30 and TRBJ2-2, the full variable domain reads SQTIHQWPATLVQPVGSPLSLECTVEGTSNPNLYWYRQAAGRGLQLLFYSVGIGQISSEVPQNLSASRPQDRQFILSSKKLLLSDSGFYLCAWSPGQLTGELFFGEGSRLTVL.

A remark on this clonotype: This may arise from a read error, as a much more abundant clone is one base away. The chain uses TRBV5-1 and TRBJ2-1; the D gene is possibly TRBD1 (5 bases). The V gene's germline CDR1 is SGHRS and CDR2 YFSETQ. The CDR3 has 11 residues. CDR3: CASSLSTEQLF. The CDR3, as DNA: TGCGCCAGCAGCTTGTCGACAGAGCAGCTCTTC. Supplemented by reference TRBV5-1 and TRBJ2-1, the full variable domain reads KAGVTQTPRYLIKTRGQQVTLSCSPISGHRSVSWYQQTPGQGLQFLFEYFSETQRNKGNFPGRFSGRQFSNSRSEMNVSTLELGDSALYLCASSLSTEQLFGPGTRLTVL.

The chain joins TRBV20-1 to TRBJ2-7; TRBD2 might be the D (6 bases). From germline, CDR1 is DFQATT and CDR2 SNEGSKA (reference sequence). Trimming left V 6 bases short and J 6 bases short, with 21 bases between. This CDR3 comprises 14 residues. CDR3 sequence reads: CSAVLHGGDVEQYF. For the CDR3, the DNA is TGCAGTGCCGTCTTACACGGAGGGGACGTCGAGCAGTACTTC.

This rearrangement joins TRBV19 to TRBJ1-4, with 10 nucleotides matching TRBD1. After removal of 5 bases from V and 10 bases from J, the junction contained 10 bases not matched to a gene. Germline-derived CDR1 and CDR2 are LNHDA and SQIVND (reference sequence). The CDR3 runs to 15 residues. CDR3 in amino acids: CASSALDRGHGKLFF. Here the CDR3 DNA reads TGTGCCAGTAGTGCCCTAGACAGGGGGCATGGAAAACTGTTTTTT. Full variable domain (rest looked up from reference TRBV19 and TRBJ1-4): DGGITQSPKYLFRKEGQNVTLSCEQNLNHDAMYWYRQDPGQGLRLIYYSQIVNDFQKGDIAEGYSVSREKKESFPLTVTSAQKNPTAFYLCASSALDRGHGKLFFGSGTQLSVL.

This clonotype was seen only a few times. V is TRBV6-5 and J is TRBJ1-1; D is undetermined. This CDR3 is built from 15 residues. Germline loops: CDR1 MNHEY, CDR2 SVGAGI. Trimming cost V 0 bases and J 0 bases, with 8 bases left between them. The CDR3 sequence is CASSYSVSVNTEAFF. The CDR3 coding sequence is TGTGCCAGCAGTTACTCAGTTTCGGTGAACACTGAAGCTTTCTTT.

The chain employs TRBV19 and TRBJ1-2, with D perhaps matching TRBD1 (5 bases). The ends were cut back, 10 bases at V and 8 bases at J, with 14 bases in the middle. CDR1 and CDR2 from the germline V gene are LNHDA and SQIVND (reference sequence). The CDR3 extends over 11 amino acids. As DNA, the CDR3 is TGTGCCACCCTCCTGGGGCGAGGCTACACCTTC. This encodes CATLLGRGYTF.

This clonotype was found a few times. V and J are TRBV4-1 and TRBJ1-4; D call uncertain. Trimming removed 2 bases from V and 5 bases from J, with 3 bases in between. CDR1 and CDR2 (germline): MGHRA, YSYEKL. The CDR3 contains 12 residues. CDR3 nucleotides: TGCGCCAGCAGCCAAAGAAATGAAAAACTGTTTTTT. Encoded protein: CASSQRNEKLFF.

The CDR3 sequence is CASSFGTGSYNEQFF. As DNA, the CDR3 is TGCGCCAGCAGCTTTGGGACAGGAAGCTACAATGAGCAGTTCTTC. The chain uses TRBV5-1 and TRBJ2-1, with TRBD1 matching over 8 bases. V lost 2 bases to trimming and J lost 3 bases; unmatched junction nucleotides: 4. Germline CDR1 is SGHRS and CDR2 is YFSETQ. The CDR3 has 15 amino acids.

This chain joins TRBV7-8 and TRBJ1-6; a weak D match, TRBD1 (6 bases). The V gene lost 2 bases and the J gene lost 5 bases, with 16 bases spanning the gap. CDR1 SGHVS and CDR2 FQNEAQ come from the germline V gene. This CDR3 spans 17 amino acids. The CDR3 coding sequence is TGTGCCAGCAGCTTAAAAGGGCAGGGGTTAAATAATTCACCCCTCCACTTT. It is translated as CASSLKGQGLNNSPLHF.